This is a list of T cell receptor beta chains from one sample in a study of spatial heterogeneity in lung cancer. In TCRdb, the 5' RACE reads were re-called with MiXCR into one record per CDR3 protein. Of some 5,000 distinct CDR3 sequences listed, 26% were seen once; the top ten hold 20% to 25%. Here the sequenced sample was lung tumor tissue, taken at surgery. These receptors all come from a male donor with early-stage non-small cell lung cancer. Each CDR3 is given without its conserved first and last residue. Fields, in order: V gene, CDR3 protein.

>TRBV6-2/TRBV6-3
ASSTLAGALGEQY
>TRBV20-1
SARDIGIGMNTEAF
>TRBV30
AWIRQSNTGELF
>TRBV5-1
ASSPGHLMNTGELF
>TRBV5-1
ASSLAGTSGGQETQY
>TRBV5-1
ASATGDSYYEKLF
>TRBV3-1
ASSQDFSGNANTGELF
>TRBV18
ASSPAMDRGDSPLH
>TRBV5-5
ASSLSGLRYEQY
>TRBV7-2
ASSLGIWTGELF
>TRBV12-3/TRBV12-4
ASSPGYEQF
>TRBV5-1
ASSLEDEQF
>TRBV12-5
ASGSGLAGGNEQF
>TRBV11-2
ASSLALAGAGELF
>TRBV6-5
ASSPGRLNTEAF
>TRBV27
ATGSFGNEQF
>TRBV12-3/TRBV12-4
ASSFWSPTSEGAF
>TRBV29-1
SVRTAYEQY
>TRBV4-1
ASSQEGAITFQETQY
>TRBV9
ASSLQGVSGNTIY
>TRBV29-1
SAELGSNEKLF
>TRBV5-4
ASSFGTKTYEQY
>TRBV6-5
ASAQRELPYNEQF
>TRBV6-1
ASRAGGLNQPQH
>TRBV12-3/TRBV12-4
ASSSGTGRTDTQY
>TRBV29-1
SVGAAPSSYNEQF
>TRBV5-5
ASSLVRGSTSSGANVLT
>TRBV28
ASSLWRGGTEAF
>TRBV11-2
ASSGSGRSRNEQF
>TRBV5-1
ASSLEASGPQETQY
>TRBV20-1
SAFRDRSKEAF
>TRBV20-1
SASGFIYEQY
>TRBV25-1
ASSDDREDLF
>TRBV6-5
ASSDGQNEKLF
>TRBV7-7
ASSLQPSGSGNEQF
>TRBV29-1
SVETLGDYGYT
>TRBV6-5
ASSYGGAGYGYT
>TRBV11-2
ASSLRPPRQASTDTQY
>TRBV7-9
ASSRTGTEAF
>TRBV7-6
ASSLRELSNEQF
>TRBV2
ASSDQADTQY
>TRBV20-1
SARDLVRSY
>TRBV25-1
ASSLDGYKEELDTQY
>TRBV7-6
ASSFRTSGAGELF
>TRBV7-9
ASSFITGGAEAF
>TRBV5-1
ASRGLVLDTEAF
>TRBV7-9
ASSLAQADSYEQY
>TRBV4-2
ASSQEAGRANTIY
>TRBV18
ASSPTAGTGELF
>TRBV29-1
SGRTGTSTDTQY
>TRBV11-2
ASSHEAGENSDTQY
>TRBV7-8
ASSRTSGLAATSSYNEQF